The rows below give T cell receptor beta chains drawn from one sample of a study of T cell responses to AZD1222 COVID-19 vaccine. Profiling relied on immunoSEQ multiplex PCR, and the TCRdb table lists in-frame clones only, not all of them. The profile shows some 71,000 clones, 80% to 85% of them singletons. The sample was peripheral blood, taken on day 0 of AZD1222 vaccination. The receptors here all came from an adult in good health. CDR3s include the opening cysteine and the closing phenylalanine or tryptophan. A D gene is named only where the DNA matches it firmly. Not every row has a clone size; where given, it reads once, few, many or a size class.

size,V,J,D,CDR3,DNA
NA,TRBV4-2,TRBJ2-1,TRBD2,CASSRLAGGSNEQFF,TGTGCCAGCAGCAGACTAGCGGGGGGGTCCAATGAGCAGTTCTTC
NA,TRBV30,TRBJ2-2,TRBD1,CAWTPLPTGGTGELFF,TGTGCCTGGACTCCACTACCGACAGGGGGTACCGGGGAGCTGTTTTTT
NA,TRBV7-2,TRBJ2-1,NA,CASSLQGGNEQFF,TGTGCCAGCAGCTTACAGGGAGGTAATGAGCAGTTCTTC
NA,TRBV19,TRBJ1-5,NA,CASSMRPSNQPQHF,TGTGCCAGTAGTATGCGGCCTAGCAATCAGCCCCAGCATTTT
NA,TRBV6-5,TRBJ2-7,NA,CASSYANEDYEQYF,TGTGCCAGCAGTTACGCCAACGAAGACTACGAGCAGTACTTC
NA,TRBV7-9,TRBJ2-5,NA,CASRRLVQETQYF,TGTGCCAGCCGAAGGCTTGTTCAAGAGACCCAGTACTTC
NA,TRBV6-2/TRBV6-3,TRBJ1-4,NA,CASSPAAATNEKLFF,TGTGCCAGCAGCCCAGCCGCCGCAACTAATGAAAAACTGTTTTTT
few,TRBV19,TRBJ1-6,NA,CASSIVVPGRDSPLHF,TGTGCCAGTAGTATAGTCGTTCCGGGACGGGATTCACCCCTCCACTTT
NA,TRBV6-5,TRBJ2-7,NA,CASSWDKLNYEQYF,TGTGCCAGCAGTTGGGACAAGCTGAATTACGAGCAGTACTTC
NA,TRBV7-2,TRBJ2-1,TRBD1,CASSPGQGNYNEQFF,TGTGCCAGCAGCCCCGGACAGGGCAACTACAATGAGCAGTTCTTC
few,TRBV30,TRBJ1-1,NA,CAWSPQGLEATEAFF,TGTGCCTGGTCCCCCCAAGGGCTTGAGGCGACTGAAGCTTTCTTT
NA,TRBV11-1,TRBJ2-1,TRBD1,CASSLWGQGLENEQFF,TGTGCCAGCAGCTTATGGGGACAGGGTTTGGAGAATGAGCAGTTCTTC
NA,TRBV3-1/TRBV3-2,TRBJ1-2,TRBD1,CASSPRGQIYGYTF,TGTGCCAGCAGCCCCCGGGGACAGATCTATGGCTACACCTTC
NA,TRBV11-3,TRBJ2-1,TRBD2,CASSLTSDNEQFF,TGTGCCAGCAGCTTAACTAGCGACAATGAGCAGTTCTTC
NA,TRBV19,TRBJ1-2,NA,CASSPTTRYGYTF,TGTGCCAGTAGTCCCACAACTCGGTATGGCTACACCTTC
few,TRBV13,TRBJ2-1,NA,CASSSSRGGPNEQFF,TGTGCCAGCAGCTCCTCTCGAGGGGGACCGAATGAGCAGTTCTTC
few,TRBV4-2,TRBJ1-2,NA,CASSQVSQSYGYTF,TGTGCCAGCAGCCAAGTATCACAGAGCTATGGCTACACCTTC
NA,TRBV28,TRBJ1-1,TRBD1,CASRTGTVEAFF,TGTGCCAGCAGAACCGGGACAGTCGAAGCTTTCTTT
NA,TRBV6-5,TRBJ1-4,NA,CASSSPGRGVEKLFF,TGTGCCAGCAGTTCTCCTGGACGGGGGGTCGAAAAACTGTTTTTT
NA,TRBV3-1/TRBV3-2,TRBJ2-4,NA,CASSQGGDFKNIQYF,TGTGCCAGCAGCCAAGGTGGGGACTTCAAAAACATTCAGTACTTC
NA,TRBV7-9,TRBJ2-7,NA,CASSFAGEQYF,TGTGCCAGCAGCTTTGCCGGGGAGCAGTACTTC
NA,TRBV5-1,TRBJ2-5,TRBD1,CASSLEGGKETQYF,TGCGCCAGCAGCTTAGAAGGGGGCAAAGAGACCCAGTACTTC
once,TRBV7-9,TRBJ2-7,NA,CASSLGAQVQYF,TGTGCCAGCAGCTTAGGCGCGCAGGTGCAGTACTTC
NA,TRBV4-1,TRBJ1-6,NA,CASSPTHPPSLPLGTSPLHF,TGCGCCAGCAGCCCCACCCATCCACCGAGCCTCCCGTTGGGCACTTCACCCCTCCACTTT
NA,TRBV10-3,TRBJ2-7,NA,CAARNRSSYEQYF,TGTGCCGCAAGAAACAGGAGCTCCTACGAGCAGTACTTC
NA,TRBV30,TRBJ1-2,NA,CAWSVWDGYTF,TGTGCCTGGAGTGTGTGGGATGGCTACACCTTC
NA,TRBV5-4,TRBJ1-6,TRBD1,CASSVRDRSPLHF,TGTGCCAGCAGCGTGAGGGACAGATCACCCCTCCACTTT
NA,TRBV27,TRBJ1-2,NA,CASSFTWRDGYTF,TGTGCCAGCAGTTTCACGTGGCGGGATGGCTACACCTTC
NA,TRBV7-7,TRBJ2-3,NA,CASSLDYTDTQYF,TGTGCTAGCAGCCTCGACTACACAGATACGCAGTATTTT
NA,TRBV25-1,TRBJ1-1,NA,CASSWQGLTTEAFF,TGTGCCAGCAGTTGGCAGGGGTTGACCACTGAAGCTTTCTTT
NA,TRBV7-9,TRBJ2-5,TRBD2,CASSLVPGGRETQYF,TGTGCCAGCAGCTTAGTTCCGGGGGGTAGGGAGACCCAGTACTTC
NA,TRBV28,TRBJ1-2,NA,CASSLVGIAAARGYTF,TGTGCCAGCAGTTTAGTTGGGATAGCGGCCGCAAGGGGCTACACCTTC
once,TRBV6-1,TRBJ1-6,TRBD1,CASREQQGALIYSPLHF,TGTGCCAGCAGGGAACAACAGGGGGCTTTGATTTATTCACCCCTCCACTTT
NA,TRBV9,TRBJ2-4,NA,CASSVGQGGTNIQYF,TGTGCCAGCAGCGTAGGACAGGGAGGTACAAACATTCAGTACTTC
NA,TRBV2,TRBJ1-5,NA,CASSDQGGGQPQHF,TGTGCCAGCAGTGACCAGGGAGGCGGGCAGCCCCAGCATTTT
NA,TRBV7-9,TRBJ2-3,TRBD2,CASSIEGLADTQYF,TGTGCCAGCAGCATCGAGGGACTAGCAGATACGCAGTATTTT
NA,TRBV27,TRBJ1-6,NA,CASSLYLTGPNSPLHF,TGTGCCAGCAGTTTATATCTGACGGGGCCAAATTCACCCCTCCACTTT
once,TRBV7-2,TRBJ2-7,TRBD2,CASSFRGGAGEQYF,TGTGCCAGCAGCTTTCGCGGGGGGGCCGGGGAGCAGTACTTC
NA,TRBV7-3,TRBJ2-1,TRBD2,CASSPVAGGQLGYNEQFF,TGTGCCAGCAGCCCAGTAGCGGGGGGGCAGTTGGGTTACAATGAGCAGTTCTTC
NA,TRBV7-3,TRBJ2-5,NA,CASSLTDSYPQYF,TGTGCCAGCAGCTTAACGGACAGCTATCCCCAGTACTTC
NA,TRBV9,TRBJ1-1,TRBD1,CASSGRDRATEAFF,TGTGCCAGCAGCGGCCGGGACAGGGCCACTGAAGCTTTCTTT
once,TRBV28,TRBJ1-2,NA,CASTVSGGYTF,TGTGCCAGCACGGTCTCTGGAGGCTACACCTTC